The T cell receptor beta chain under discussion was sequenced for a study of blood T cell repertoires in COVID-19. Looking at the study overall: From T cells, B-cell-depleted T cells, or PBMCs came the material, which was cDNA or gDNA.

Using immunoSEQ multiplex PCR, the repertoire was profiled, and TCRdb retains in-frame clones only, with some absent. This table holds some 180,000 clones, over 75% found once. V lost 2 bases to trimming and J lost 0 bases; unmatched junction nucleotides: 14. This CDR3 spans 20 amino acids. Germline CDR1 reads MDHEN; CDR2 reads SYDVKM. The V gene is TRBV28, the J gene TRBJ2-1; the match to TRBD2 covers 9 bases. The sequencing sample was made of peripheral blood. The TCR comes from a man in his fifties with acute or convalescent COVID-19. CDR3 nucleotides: TGTGCCAGCAGTTTAGGGGGGAGGCTAGCGGGACCTCTCTCCTACAATGAGCAGTTCTTC. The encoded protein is CASSLGGRLAGPLSYNEQFF.